One sample yielded the 10 T cell receptor beta chains listed below, sequenced in a study of T cell responses to AZD1222 COVID-19 vaccine. Assay used: immunoSEQ multiplex PCR; TCRdb lists only in-frame clones, some missing. The data hold about 110,000 clones, with 90% observed a single time. This sample comprised peripheral blood, obtained on day 0 of AZD1222 vaccination. The receptors were gathered from an adult in good health.

V usage is TRBV5-1 and J usage is TRBJ2-1; TRBD1 agrees at 10 bases. Looked up from germline, CDR1 is SGHRS and CDR2 is YFSETQ. V was pared by 0 bases and J by 3 bases, with 0 bases of the junction left unmatched. The CDR3 has 15 amino acids. The CDR3 coding sequence is TGCGCCAGCAGCTTGGGGACAGGGGGCTACAATGAGCAGTTCTTC. Its protein product is CASSLGTGGYNEQFF.

The V and J genes are TRBV19 and TRBJ1-1; D gene unclear. Germline V gene lookup returns CDR1 LNHDA and CDR2 SQIVND (reference sequence). Trimming shortened V by 0 bases and J by 7 bases, and 12 bases separated the two germline ends. This CDR3 is built from 14 residues. CDR3 residues: CASSIDRSKGEAFF. The CDR3, as DNA: TGTGCCAGTAGTATAGACAGGTCAAAGGGTGAAGCTTTCTTT.

J is TRBJ2-1 and V is TRBV7-3; 9 bases line up with TRBD2. Trimming at V came to 0 bases and at J to 8 bases, leaving 5 bases not matched to a gene. Germline loops: CDR1 SGHTA, CDR2 FQGTGA. There are 15 residues in the CDR3. CDR3 in amino acids: CASSLTAGGYDEQFF. CDR3 sequence (DNA): TGTGCCAGCAGCTTAACTGCGGGAGGGTACGATGAGCAGTTCTTC.

V and J are TRBV7-3 and TRBJ2-1, with D possibly being TRBD1 or TRBD2 (5 bases each). There are 13 residues in the CDR3. V lost 5 bases and J lost 11, with 16 bases in between. Germline V CDR1 and CDR2: SGHTA, FQGTGA. CDR3 residues: CASSPRGVGKQFF. CDR3 bases: TGTGCCAGCAGCCCCCGGGGCGTAGGAAAGCAGTTCTTC.

This clone has just a few counts. The CDR3 region has the DNA TGTGCCAGTAGTATTGGGACCGGCTATGGCTACACCTTC. The encoded protein is CASSIGTGYGYTF. The chain couples TRBV19 to TRBJ1-2, with D possibly TRBD1 on 5 matching bases. Germline V gene data show CDR1 as LNHDA and CDR2 as SQIVND (reference sequence). The CDR3 has 13 residues. The V gene lost 3 bases and the J gene lost 4 bases, with 9 bases spanning the gap. Full variable domain (missing parts from reference TRBV19 and TRBJ1-2): DGGITQSPKYLFRKEGQNVTLSCEQNLNHDAMYWYRQDPGQGLRLIYYSQIVNDFQKGDIAEGYSVSREKKESFPLTVTSAQKNPTAFYLCASSIGTGYGYTFGSGTRLTVV.

This clone showed up just once. The CDR3 bases are TGTGCCAGCACCGACAGGGACTACAATGAGCAGTTCTTC. Translating it yields CASTDRDYNEQFF. The chain joins TRBV25-1 to TRBJ2-1; TRBD1 matches at 7 bases. Germline values: CDR1 MGHDK, CDR2 SYGVNS. J was trimmed by 3 bases and V by 7 bases; bases with no gene match: 3. This CDR3 is 13 amino acids long.

The rearrangement joins TRBV7-2 to TRBJ2-7; 8 positions match TRBD2. J was trimmed by 0 bases and V by 1 base; bases with no gene match: 2. This CDR3 is built from 15 residues. Germline lookup yields CDR1 SGHTA and CDR2 FQGNSA. CDR3 in amino acids: CASSLDGRDSYEQYF. In DNA, the CDR3 is TGTGCCAGCAGCTTAGACGGGAGGGACTCCTACGAGCAGTACTTC.

This clone was detected only a few times. The chain employs TRBV5-1 and TRBJ2-1; 10 positions agree with TRBD1. With V trimmed by 0 bases and J by 9 bases, 6 bases remained unmatched. Germline V CDR1 and CDR2: SGHRS, YFSETQ. This CDR3 comprises 15 residues. The CDR3 region is CASSLERQGASEQFF. The CDR3 nucleotides read TGCGCCAGCAGCTTGGAGCGACAGGGGGCTAGTGAGCAGTTCTTC. The whole variable domain, filled in from reference TRBV5-1 and TRBJ2-1, reads KAGVTQTPRYLIKTRGQQVTLSCSPISGHRSVSWYQQTPGQGLQFLFEYFSETQRNKGNFPGRFSGRQFSNSRSEMNVSTLELGDSALYLCASSLERQGASEQFFGPGTRLTVL.

This rearrangement joins TRBV7-3 to TRBJ2-5; D is undetermined. Deletions cut 3 bases from V and 5 bases from J, with 10 bases between. CDR3 length equals 13 residues. Germline values: CDR1 SGHTA, CDR2 FQGTGA. The CDR3 sequence is CASSFSSDETQYF. The CDR3 region has the DNA TGTGCCAGCAGCTTTTCTAGTGATGAGACCCAGTACTTC. The variable domain in full, completed from reference TRBV7-3 and TRBJ2-5, reads GAGVSQTPSNKVTEKGKYVELRCDPISGHTALYWYRQSLGQGPEFLIYFQGTGAADDSGLPNDRFFAVRPEGSVSTLKIQRTERGDSAVYLCASSFSSDETQYFGPGTRLLVL.

The chain carries TRBV10-2 and TRBJ2-7; TRBD2 agrees at 13 bases. After removal of 6 bases from V and 3 bases from J, the junction contained 5 bases not matched to a gene. This CDR3 region has 15 residues. Germline V gives CDR1 WSHSY, CDR2 SAAADI. CDR3 coding DNA: TGCGCCAGCAGGCCCGGGACTAGCGGGATCTACGAGCAGTACTTC. This translates into CASRPGTSGIYEQYF.